The entry below gives a single T cell receptor (beta chain) sequence along with its context. Its antigen is not identified. Profiled with immunoSEQ multiplex PCR; TCRdb holds only in-frame clones, not every one. The data contain about 140,000 clones, 80% to 95% of them singletons. The entry originates in a study of T cell responses to AZD1222 COVID-19 vaccine. Study results and caveats: Repertoires were collected only later (after the peak T cell response had occurred). Nearly half of the spike-specific TCRs reportedly recognize variant regions that carry no mutations. Regions 160-218 and 743-854 held dominance among vaccine-associated CD4 TCRs, which spanned spike.

Germline-derived CDR1 and CDR2 are KGHSH and LQKENI. The ends were cut back, 4 bases at V and 2 bases at J, with 12 bases in the middle. This CDR3 comprises 15 residues. V gene TRBV18 combines with J gene TRBJ2-1; D is undetermined. The clonotype was recovered from an adult who received the AZD1222 COVID-19 vaccine. The sample in question was peripheral blood, obtained 28 days after the second AZD1222 dose. The CDR3 loop reads CASSLTTPPYNEQFF. The CDR3 DNA follows: TGTGCCAGCTCACTGACCACACCGCCCTACAATGAGCAGTTCTTC.